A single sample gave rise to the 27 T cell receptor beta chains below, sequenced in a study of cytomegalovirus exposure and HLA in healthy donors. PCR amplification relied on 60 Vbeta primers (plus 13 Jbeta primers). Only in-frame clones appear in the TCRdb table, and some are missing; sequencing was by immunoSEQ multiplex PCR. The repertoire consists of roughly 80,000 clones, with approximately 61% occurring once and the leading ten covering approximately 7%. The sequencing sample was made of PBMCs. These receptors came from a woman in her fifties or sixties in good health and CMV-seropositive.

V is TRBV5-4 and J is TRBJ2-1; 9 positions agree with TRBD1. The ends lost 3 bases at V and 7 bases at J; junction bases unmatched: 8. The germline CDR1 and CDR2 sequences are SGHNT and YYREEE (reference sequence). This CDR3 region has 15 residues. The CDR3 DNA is TGTGCCAGCAGCTCCCGGGACAGGGCCGAAAATGAGCAGTTCTTC. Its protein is CASSSRDRAENEQFF.

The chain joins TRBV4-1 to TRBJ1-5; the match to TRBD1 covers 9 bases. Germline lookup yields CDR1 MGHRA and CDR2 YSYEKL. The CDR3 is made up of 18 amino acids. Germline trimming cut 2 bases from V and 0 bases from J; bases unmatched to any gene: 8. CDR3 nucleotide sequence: TGCGCCAGCAGCCAATATGTCGGGACAGGGTATAGCAATCAGCCCCAGCATTTT. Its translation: CASSQYVGTGYSNQPQHF.

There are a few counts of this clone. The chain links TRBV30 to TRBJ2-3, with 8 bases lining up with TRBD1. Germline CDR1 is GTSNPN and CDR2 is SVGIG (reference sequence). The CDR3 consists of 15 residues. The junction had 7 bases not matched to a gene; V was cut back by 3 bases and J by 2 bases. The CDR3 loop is CAWSDGQGITDTQYF. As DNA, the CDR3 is TGTGCCTGGAGCGATGGACAGGGTATCACAGATACGCAGTATTTT.

The CDR3 spells CATKGGQGYEQYF. The CDR3 DNA sequence: TGCGCCACCAAAGGAGGACAGGGCTACGAGCAGTACTTC. The chain carries TRBV10-2 and TRBJ2-7, with TRBD1 identical over 8 bases. In germline, CDR1 is WSHSY, CDR2 SAAADI. CDR3 length equals 13 residues. V gave up 10 bases and J gave up 3 bases; unmatched junction bases: 8.

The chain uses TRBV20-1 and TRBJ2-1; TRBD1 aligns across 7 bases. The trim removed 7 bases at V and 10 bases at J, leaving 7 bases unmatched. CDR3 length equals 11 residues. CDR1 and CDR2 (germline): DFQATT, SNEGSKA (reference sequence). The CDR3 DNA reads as TGCAGTGGATCAAGGGGGCCGGAGCAGTTCTTC. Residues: CSGSRGPEQFF.

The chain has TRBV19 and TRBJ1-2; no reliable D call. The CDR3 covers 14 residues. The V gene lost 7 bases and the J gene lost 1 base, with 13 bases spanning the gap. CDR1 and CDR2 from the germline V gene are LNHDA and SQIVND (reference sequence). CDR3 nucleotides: TGTGCCAGTAAACGAGGGCCCCTTAACTATGGCTACACCTTC. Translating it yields CASKRGPLNYGYTF.

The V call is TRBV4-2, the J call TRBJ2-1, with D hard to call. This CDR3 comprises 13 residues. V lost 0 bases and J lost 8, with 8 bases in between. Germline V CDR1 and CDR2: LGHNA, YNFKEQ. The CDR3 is CASSQDPGDEQFF. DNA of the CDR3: TGTGCCAGCAGCCAAGATCCGGGTGATGAGCAGTTCTTC.

CDR3 bases: TGCGCCAGCAGCCAACCCCCCGGACAGCAAGAGACCCAGTACTTC. It specifies CASSQPPGQQETQYF. This rearrangement joins TRBV5-1 to TRBJ2-5, with TRBD1 as a possible D gene (6 bases). Deletions cut 4 bases from V and 2 bases from J, with 15 bases between. Per germline, CDR1 SGHRS and CDR2 YFSETQ. CDR3 length equals 15 residues.

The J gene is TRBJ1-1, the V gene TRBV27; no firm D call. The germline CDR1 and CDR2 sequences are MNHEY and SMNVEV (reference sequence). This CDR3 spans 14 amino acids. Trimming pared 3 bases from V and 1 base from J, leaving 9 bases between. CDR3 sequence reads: CASSFIQANTEAFF. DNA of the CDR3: TGTGCCAGCAGTTTTATCCAGGCGAACACTGAAGCTTTCTTT.

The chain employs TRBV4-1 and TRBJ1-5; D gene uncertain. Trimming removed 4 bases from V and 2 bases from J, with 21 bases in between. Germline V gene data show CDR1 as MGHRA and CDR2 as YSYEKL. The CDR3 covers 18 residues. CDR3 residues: CASSPLVFNDRRNQPQHF. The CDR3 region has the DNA TGCGCCAGCAGCCCGCTAGTCTTTAATGATAGACGCAATCAGCCCCAGCATTTT.

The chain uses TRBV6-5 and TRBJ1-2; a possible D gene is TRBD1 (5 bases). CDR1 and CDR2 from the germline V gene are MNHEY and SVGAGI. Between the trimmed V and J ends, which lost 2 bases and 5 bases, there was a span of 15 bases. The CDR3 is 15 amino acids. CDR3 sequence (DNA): TGTGCCAGCAGTTACCGAAGCACAGGAACATATGGCTACACCTTC. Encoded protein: CASSYRSTGTYGYTF.

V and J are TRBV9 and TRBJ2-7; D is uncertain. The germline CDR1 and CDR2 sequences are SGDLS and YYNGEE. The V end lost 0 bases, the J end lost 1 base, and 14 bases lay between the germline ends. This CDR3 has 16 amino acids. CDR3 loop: CASSVVGENPSYEQYV. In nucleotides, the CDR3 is TGTGCCAGCAGCGTAGTCGGAGAAAACCCTTCCTACGAGCAGTACGTC.

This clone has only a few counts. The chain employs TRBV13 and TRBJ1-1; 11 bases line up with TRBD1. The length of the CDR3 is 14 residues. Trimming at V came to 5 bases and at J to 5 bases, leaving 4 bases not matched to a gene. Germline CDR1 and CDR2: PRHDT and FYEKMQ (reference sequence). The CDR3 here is CASSPDRGRTEAFF. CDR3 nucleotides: TGTGCCAGCAGCCCGGACAGGGGGCGAACTGAAGCTTTCTTT.

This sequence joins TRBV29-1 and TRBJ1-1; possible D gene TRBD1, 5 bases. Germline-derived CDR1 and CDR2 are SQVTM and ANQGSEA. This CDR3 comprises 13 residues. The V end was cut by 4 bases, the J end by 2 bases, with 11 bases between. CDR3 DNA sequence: TGCAGCGTTGGGCCGACAGTTAACACTGAAGCTTTCTTT. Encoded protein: CSVGPTVNTEAFF. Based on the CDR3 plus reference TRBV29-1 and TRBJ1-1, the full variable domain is SAVISQKPSRDICQRGTSLTIQCQVDSQVTMMFWYRQQPGQSLTLIATANQGSEATYESGFVIDKFPISRPNLTFSTLTVSNMSPEDSSIYLCSVGPTVNTEAFFGQGTRLTVV.

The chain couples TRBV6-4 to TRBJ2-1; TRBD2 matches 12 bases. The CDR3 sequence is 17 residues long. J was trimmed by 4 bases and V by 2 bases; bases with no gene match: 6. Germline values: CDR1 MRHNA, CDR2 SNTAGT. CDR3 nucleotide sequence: TGTGCCAGCAGTGACGACGGCCTAGCGGGGGGGTACAATGAGCAGTTCTTC. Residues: CASSDDGLAGGYNEQFF.

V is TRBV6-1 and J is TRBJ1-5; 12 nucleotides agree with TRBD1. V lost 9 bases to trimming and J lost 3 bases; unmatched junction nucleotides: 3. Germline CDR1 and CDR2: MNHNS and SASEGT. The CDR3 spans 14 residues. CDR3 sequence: CARGTGGYNQPQHF. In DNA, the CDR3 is TGTGCCAGAGGGACAGGGGGCTACAATCAGCCCCAGCATTTT.

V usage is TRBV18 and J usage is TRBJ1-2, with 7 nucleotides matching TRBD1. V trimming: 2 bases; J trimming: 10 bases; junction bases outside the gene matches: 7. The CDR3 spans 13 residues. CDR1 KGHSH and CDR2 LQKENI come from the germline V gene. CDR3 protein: CASSPAGTEIYTF. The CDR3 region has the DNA TGTGCCAGCTCACCAGCCGGGACAGAAATCTACACCTTC.

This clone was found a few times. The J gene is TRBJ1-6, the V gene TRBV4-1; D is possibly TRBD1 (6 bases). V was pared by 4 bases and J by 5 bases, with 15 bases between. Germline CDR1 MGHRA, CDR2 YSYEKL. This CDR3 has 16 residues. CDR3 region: CASSLHRGGNNSPLHF. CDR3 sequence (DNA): TGCGCCAGCAGCCTCCACAGAGGGGGAAATAATTCACCCCTCCACTTT.

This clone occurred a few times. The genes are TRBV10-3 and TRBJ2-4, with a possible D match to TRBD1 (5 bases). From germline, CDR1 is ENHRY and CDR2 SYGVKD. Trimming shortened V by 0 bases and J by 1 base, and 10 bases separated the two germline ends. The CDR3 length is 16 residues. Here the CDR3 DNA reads TGTGCCATCAGTGAGTCAGGGGCAGGGGCCAAAAACATTCAGTACTTC. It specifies CAISESGAGAKNIQYF.

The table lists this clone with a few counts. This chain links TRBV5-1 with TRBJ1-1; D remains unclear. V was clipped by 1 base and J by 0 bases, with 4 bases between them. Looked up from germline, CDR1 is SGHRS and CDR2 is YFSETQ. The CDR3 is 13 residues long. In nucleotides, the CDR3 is TGCGCCAGCAGCTTGCGGGTGAACACTGAAGCTTTCTTT. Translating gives CASSLRVNTEAFF.

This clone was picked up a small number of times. The CDR3 DNA reads as TGTGCCAGCAGCCGAAACGGACAGATGAACACTGAAGCTTTCTTT. Its protein product is CASSRNGQMNTEAFF. The J gene is TRBJ1-1, the V gene TRBV5-4; D is possibly TRBD1 (6 bases). Germline V gives CDR1 SGHNT, CDR2 YYREEE (reference sequence). The CDR3 runs to 15 residues. The germline V and J ends were trimmed by 4 bases and 0 bases, with 13 bases remaining between them.

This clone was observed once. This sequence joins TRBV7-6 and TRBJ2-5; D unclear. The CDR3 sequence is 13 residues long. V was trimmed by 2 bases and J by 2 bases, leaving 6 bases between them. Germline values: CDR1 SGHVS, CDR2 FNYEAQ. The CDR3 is CASSLITQETQYF. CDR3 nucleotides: TGTGCCAGCAGCTTAATAACTCAAGAGACCCAGTACTTC.

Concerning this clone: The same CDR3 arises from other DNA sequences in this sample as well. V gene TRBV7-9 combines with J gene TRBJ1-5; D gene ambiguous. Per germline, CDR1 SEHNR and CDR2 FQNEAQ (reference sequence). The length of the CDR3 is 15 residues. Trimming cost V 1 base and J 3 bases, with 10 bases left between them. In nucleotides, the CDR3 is TGTGCCAGCAGCTTAGGACCCGGGTTCAATCAGCCCCAGCATTTT. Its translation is CASSLGPGFNQPQHF.

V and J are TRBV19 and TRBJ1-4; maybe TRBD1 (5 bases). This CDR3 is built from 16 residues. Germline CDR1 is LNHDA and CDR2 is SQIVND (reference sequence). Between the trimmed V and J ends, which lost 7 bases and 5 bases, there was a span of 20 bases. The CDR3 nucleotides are TGTGCCAGTACCCCCCCTGGCGGGGGGGAGAATGAAAAACTGTTTTTT. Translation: CASTPPGGGENEKLFF.

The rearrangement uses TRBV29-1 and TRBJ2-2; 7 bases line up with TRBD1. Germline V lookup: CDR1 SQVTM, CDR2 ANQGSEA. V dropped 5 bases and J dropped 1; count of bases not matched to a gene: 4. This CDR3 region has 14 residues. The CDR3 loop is CSVSRTGNTGELFF. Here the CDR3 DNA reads TGCAGCGTTTCCCGGACAGGGAACACCGGGGAGCTGTTTTTT.

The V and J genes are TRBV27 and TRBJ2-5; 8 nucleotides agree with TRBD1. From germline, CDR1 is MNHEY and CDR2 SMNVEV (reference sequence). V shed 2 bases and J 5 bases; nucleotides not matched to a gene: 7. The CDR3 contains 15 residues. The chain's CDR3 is CASSLDRGFGETQYF. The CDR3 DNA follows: TGTGCCAGCAGTTTAGACAGGGGCTTTGGCGAGACCCAGTACTTC.

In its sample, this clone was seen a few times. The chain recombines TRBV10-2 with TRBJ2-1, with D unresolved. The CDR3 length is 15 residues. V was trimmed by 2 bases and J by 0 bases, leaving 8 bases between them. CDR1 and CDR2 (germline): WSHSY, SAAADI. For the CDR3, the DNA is TGCGCCAGCAGTGAGCAGGTCCTCTCCTACAATGAGCAGTTCTTC. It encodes CASSEQVLSYNEQFF.